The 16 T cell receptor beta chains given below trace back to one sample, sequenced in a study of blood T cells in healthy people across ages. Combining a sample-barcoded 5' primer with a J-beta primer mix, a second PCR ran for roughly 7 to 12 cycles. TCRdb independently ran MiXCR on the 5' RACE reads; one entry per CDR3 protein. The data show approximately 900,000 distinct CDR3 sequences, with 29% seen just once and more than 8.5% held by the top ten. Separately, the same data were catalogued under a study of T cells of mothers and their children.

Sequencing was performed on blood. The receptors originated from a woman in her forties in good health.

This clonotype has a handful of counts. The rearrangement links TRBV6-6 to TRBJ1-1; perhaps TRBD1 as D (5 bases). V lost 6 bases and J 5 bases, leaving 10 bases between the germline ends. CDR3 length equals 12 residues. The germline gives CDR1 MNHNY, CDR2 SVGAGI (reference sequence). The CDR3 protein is CASSPKGTEAFF. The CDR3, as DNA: TGTGCCAGCAGCCCAAAGGGGACTGAAGCTTTCTTT.

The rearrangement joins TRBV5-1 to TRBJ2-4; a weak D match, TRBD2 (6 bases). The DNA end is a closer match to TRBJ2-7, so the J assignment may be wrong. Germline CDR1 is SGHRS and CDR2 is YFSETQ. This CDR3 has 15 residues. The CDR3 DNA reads TGCGCCAGCAGCCTCCTAGACTCGGGGGAACTCGAGCAGTACTTC. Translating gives CASSLLDSGELEQYF.

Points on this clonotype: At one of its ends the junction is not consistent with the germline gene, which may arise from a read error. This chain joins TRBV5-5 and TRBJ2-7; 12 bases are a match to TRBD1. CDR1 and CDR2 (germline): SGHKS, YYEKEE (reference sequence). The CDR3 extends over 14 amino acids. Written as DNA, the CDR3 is TGTGCCGGCAGCCCGGGACAGGGGGCGTACGAGCAGTACTTC. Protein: CAGSPGQGAYEQYF.

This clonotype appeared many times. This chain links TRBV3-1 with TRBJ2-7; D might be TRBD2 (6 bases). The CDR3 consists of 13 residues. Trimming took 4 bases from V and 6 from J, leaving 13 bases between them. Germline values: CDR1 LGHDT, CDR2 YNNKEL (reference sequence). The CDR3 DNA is TGTGCCAGCAGCCCCGGCGGGGTAGGCGAGCAGTACTTC. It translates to CASSPGGVGEQYF.

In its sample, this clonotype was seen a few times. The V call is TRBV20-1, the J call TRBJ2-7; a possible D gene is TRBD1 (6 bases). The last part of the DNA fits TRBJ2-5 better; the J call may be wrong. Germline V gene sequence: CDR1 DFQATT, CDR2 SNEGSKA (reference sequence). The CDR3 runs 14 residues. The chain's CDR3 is CSARDRGRGETQYF. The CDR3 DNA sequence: TGCAGTGCTAGAGACAGGGGAAGGGGCGAGACCCAGTACTTC.

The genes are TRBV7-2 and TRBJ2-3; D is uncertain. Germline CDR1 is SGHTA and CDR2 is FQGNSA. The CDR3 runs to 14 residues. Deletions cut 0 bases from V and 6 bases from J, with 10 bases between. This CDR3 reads CASSLAYGRDTQYF. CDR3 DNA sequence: TGTGCCAGCAGCTTAGCGTACGGTAGGGATACGCAGTATTTT.

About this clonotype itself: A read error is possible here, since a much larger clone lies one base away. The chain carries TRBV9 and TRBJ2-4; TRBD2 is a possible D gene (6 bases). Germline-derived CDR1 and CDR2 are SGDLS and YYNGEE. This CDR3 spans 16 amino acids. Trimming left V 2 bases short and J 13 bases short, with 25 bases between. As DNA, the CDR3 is TGTGCCAGCAGCGTCGGGACTTCAATCTCCTACAATGAGCAGTACTTC. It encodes CASSVGTSISYNEQYF. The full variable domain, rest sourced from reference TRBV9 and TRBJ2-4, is DSGVTQTPKHLITATGQRVTLRCSPRSGDLSVYWYQQSLDQGLQFLIQYYNGEERAKGNILERFSAQQFPDLHSELNLSSLELGDSALYFCASSVGTSISYNEQYFGAGTRLSVL.

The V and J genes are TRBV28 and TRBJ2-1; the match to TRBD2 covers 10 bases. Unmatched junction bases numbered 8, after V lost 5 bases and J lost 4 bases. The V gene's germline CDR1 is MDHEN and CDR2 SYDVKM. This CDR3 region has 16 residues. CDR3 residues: CASSQLLAGVYNEQFF. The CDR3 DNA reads TGTGCCAGCAGTCAACTGCTAGCGGGGGTTTACAATGAGCAGTTCTTC.

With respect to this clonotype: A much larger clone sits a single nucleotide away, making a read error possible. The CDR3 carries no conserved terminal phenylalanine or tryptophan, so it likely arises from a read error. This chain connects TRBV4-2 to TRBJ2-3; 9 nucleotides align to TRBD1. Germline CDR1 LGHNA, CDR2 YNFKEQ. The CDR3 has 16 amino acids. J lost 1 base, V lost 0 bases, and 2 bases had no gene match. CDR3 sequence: CASSQDGTGRTDTQYI. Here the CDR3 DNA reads TGTGCCAGCAGCCAAGACGGGACAGGGCGCACAGATACGCAGTATATT.

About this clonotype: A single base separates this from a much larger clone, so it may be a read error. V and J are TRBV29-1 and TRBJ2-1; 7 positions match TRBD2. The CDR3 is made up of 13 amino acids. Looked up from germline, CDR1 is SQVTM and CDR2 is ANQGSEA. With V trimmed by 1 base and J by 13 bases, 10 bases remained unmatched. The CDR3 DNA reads TGCAGCGTTGAAGCTAACAGCGGGGAGACCCAGTTCTTC. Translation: CSVEANSGETQFF.

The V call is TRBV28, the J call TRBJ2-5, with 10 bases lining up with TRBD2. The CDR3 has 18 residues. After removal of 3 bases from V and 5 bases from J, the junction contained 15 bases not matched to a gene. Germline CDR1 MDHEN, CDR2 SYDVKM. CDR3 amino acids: CASSFIGVSGGADETQYF. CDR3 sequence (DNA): TGTGCCAGCAGTTTCATAGGCGTGAGCGGGGGGGCTGATGAGACCCAGTACTTC.

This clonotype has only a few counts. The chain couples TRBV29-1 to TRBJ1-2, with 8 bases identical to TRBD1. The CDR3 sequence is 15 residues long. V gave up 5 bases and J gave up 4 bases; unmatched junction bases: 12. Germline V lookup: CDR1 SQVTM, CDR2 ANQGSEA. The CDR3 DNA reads TGCAGCGTTCTCGGCGGACAGGGACACCGCTATGGCTACACCTTC. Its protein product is CSVLGGQGHRYGYTF.

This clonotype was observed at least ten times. CDR3: CASSRMAGTGGDEQFF. As DNA, the CDR3 is TGTGCCAGCAGCCGTATGGCTGGGACAGGGGGCGATGAGCAGTTCTTC. The genes are TRBV7-2 and TRBJ2-1; 12 bases are a match to TRBD1. Per the germline V gene, CDR1 is SGHTA and CDR2 is FQGNSA. The CDR3 length is 16 residues. V was pared by 5 bases and J by 8 bases, with 10 bases of the junction left unmatched.

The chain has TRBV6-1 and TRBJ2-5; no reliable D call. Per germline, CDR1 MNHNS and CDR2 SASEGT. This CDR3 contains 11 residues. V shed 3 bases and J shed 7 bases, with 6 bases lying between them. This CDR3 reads CASSDGGTQYF. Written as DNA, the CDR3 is TGTGCCAGCAGTGACGGCGGGACCCAGTACTTC.

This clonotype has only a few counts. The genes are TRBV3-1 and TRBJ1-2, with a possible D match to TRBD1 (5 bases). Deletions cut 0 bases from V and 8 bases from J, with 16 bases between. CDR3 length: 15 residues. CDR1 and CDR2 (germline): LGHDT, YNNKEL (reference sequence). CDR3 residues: CASSQDGGGIEGYTF. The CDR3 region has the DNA TGTGCCAGCAGCCAAGACGGCGGGGGAATAGAGGGCTACACCTTC.

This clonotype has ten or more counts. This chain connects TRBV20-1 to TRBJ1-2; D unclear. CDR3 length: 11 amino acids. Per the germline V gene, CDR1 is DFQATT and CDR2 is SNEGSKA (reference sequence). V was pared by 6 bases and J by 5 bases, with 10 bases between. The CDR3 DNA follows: TGCAGTGCCTTCGCCCAATATGGCTACACCTTC. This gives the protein CSAFAQYGYTF.